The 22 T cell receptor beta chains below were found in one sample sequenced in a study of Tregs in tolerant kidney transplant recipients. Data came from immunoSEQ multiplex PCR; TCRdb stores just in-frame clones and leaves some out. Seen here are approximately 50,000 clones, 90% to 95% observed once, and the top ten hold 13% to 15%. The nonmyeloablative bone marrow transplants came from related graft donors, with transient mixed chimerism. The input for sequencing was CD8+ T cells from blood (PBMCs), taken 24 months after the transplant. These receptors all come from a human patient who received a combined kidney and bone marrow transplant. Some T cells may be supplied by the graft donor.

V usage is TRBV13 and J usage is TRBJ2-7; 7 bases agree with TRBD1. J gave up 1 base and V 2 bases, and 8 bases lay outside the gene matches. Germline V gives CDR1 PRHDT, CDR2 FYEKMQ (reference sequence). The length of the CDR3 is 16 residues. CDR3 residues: CASSLRGGGRSYEQYF. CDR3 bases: TGTGCCAGCAGCTTAAGAGGGGGCGGACGATCCTACGAGCAGTACTTC. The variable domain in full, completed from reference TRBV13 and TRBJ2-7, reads AAGVIQSPRHLIKEKRETATLKCYPIPRHDTVYWYQQGPGQDPQFLISFYEKMQSDKGSIPDRFSAQQFSDYHSELNMSSLELGDSALYFCASSLRGGGRSYEQYFGPGTRLTVT.

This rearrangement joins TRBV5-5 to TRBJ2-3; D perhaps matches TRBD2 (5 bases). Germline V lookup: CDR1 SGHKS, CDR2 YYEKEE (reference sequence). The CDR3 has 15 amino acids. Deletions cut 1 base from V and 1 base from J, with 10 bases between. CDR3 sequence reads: CASSLLRRGTDTQYF. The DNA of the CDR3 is TGTGCCAGCAGCTTGCTGAGGCGGGGCACAGATACGCAGTATTTT.

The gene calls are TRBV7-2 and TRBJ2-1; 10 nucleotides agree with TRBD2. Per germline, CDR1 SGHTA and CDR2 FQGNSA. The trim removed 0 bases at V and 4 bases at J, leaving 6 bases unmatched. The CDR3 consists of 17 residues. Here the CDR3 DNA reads TGTGCCAGCAGCTTAGCTTTCCGGACTAGCGGTTACAATGAGCAGTTCTTC. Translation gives CASSLAFRTSGYNEQFF.

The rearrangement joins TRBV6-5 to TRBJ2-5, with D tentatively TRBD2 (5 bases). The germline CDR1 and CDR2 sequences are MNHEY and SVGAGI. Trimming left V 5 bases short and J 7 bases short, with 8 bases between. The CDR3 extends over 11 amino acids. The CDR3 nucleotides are TGTGCCAGCAGTGTCGCGGGGACCCAGTACTTC. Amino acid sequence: CASSVAGTQYF.

As DNA, the CDR3 is TGTGCCAGCAGGGCGGGGGGCCACAATGAGCAGTTCTTC. It is translated as CASRAGGHNEQFF. The V gene is TRBV7-2, the J gene TRBJ2-1; 8 bases match TRBD2. Germline V gene sequence: CDR1 SGHTA, CDR2 FQGNSA. CDR3 length equals 13 residues. Losses at the gene ends were 6 bases for V and 5 bases for J; bases not matched to a gene: 3.

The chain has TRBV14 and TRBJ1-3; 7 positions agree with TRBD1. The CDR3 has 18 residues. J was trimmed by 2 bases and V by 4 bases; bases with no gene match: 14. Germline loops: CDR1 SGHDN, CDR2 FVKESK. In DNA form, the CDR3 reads TGTGCCAGCAGCCCTTTCCGAGGGACAGATGAAACTGGAAACACCATATATTTT. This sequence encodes CASSPFRGTDETGNTIYF. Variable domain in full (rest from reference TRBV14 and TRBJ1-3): EAGVTQFPSHSVIEKGQTVTLRCDPISGHDNLYWYRRVMGKEIKFLLHFVKESKQDESGMPNNRFLAERTGGTYSTLKVQPAELEDSGVYFCASSPFRGTDETGNTIYFGEGSWLTVV.

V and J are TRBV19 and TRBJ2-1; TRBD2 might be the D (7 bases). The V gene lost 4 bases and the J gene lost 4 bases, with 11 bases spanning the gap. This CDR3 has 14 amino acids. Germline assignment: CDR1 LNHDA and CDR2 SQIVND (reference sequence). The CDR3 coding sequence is TGTGCCAGTAGTAAAGGGGGGGAGTACAATGAGCAGTTCTTC. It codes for CASSKGGEYNEQFF.

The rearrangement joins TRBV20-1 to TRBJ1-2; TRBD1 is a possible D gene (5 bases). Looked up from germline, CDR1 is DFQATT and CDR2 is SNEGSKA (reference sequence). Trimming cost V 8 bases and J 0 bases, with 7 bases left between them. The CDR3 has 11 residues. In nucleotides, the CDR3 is TGCAGTCTCAGGGCTAACTATGGCTACACCTTC. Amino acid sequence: CSLRANYGYTF.

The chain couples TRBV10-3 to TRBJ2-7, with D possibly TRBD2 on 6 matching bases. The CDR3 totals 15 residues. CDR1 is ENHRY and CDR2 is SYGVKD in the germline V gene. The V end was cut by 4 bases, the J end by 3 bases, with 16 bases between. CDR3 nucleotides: TGTGCCATCAGTGTGGGTGGAGGGAACGTCTACGAGCAGTACTTC. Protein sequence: CAISVGGGNVYEQYF.

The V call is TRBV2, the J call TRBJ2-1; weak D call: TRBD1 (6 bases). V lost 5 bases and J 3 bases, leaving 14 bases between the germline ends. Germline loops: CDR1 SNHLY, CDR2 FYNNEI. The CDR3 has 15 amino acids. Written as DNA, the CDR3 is TGTGCCAGCAGTTTAATGACAGGCGACTACAATGAGCAGTTCTTC. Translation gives CASSLMTGDYNEQFF. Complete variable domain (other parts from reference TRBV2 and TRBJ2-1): EPEVTQTPSHQVTQMGQEVILRCVPISNHLYFYWYRQILGQKVEFLVSFYNNEISEKSEIFDDQFSVERPDGSNFTLKIRSTKLEDSAMYFCASSLMTGDYNEQFFGPGTRLTVL.

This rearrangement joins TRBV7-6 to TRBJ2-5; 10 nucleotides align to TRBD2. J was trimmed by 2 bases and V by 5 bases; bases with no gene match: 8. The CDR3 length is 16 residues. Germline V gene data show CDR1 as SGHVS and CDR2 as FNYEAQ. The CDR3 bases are TGTGCCAGCAGCCCGGGACTAGCGCAAACACAAGAGACCCAGTACTTC. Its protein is CASSPGLAQTQETQYF. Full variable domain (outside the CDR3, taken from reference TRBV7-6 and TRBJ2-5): GAGVSQSPRYKVTKRGQDVALRCDPISGHVSLYWYRQALGQGPEFLTYFNYEAQQDKSGLPNDRFSAERPEGSISTLTIQRTEQRDSAMYRCASSPGLAQTQETQYFGPGTRLLVL.

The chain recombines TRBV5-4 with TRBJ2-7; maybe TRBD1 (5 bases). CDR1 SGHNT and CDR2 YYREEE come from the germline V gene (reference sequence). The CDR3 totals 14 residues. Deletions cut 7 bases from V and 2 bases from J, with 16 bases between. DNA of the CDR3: TGTGCCAGCTCCTCACGGCAGGACACCTACGAGCAGTACTTC. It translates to CASSSRQDTYEQYF.

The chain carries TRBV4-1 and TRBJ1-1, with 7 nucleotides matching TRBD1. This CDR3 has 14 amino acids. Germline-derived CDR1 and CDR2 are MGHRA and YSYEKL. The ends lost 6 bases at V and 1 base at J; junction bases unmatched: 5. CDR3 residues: CASRGTGENTEAFF. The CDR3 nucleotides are TGCGCCAGCAGGGGAACAGGGGAGAACACTGAAGCTTTCTTT.

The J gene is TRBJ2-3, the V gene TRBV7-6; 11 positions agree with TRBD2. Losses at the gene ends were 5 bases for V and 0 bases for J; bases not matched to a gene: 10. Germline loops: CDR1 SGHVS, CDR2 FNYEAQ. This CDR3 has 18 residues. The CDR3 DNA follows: TGTGCCAGCAGCGACGGAGTAGCGGGGGGGCGGAGCACAGATACGCAGTATTTT. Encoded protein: CASSDGVAGGRSTDTQYF.

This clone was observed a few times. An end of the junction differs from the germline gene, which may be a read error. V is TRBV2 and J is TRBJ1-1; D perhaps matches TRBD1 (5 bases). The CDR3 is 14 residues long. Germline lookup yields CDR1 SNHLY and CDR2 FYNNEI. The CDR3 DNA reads TGTGCCAGCAGAGAAGGACACCTAAACACTGAAGCTTTCTTT. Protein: CASREGHLNTEAFF.

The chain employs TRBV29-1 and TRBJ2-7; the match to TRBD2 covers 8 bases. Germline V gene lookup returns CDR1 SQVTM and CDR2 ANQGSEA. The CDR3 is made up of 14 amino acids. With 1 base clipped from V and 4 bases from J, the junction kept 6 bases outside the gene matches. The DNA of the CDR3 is TGCAGCGTTGAAGGACTAGCGACTAATTACGAGCAGTACTTC. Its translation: CSVEGLATNYEQYF.

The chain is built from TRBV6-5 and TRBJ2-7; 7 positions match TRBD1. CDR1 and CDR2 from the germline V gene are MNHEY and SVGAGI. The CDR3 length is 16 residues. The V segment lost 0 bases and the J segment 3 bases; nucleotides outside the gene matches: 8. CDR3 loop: CASSYSSGGISYEQYF. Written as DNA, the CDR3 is TGTGCCAGCAGTTACTCATCAGGGGGAATTAGCTACGAGCAGTACTTC.

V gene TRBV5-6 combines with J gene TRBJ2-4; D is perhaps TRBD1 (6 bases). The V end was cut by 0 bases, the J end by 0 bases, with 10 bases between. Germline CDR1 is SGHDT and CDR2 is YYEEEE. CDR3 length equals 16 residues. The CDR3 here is CASSLAGQVAKNIQYF. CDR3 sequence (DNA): TGTGCCAGCAGCTTGGCGGGACAAGTAGCCAAAAACATTCAGTACTTC. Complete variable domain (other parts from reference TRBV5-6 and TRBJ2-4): DAGVTQSPTHLIKTRGQQVTLRCSPKSGHDTVSWYQQALGQGPQFIFQYYEEEERQRGNFPDRFSGHQFPNYSSELNVNALLLGDSALYLCASSLAGQVAKNIQYFGAGTRLSVL.

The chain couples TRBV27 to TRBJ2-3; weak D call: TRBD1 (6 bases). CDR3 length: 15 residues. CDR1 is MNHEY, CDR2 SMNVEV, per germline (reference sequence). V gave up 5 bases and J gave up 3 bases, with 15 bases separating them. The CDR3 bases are TGTGCCAGCAGTCCTTTGACAGGTCAGACAGATACGCAGTATTTT. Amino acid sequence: CASSPLTGQTDTQYF.

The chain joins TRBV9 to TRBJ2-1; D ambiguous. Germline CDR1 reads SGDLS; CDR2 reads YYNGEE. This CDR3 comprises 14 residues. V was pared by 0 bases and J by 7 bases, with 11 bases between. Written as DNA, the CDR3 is TGTGCCAGCAGCGTAGGATGGGCTTTGAATGAGCAGTTCTTC. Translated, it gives CASSVGWALNEQFF.

The CDR3 sequence: CASSIAAENGEAFF. CDR3 nucleotide sequence: TGTGCCAGTAGTATAGCGGCGGAAAATGGTGAAGCTTTCTTT. The rearrangement links TRBV19 to TRBJ1-1; D not certain. The germline gives CDR1 LNHDA, CDR2 SQIVND (reference sequence). V was clipped by 1 base and J by 7 bases, with 13 bases between them. This CDR3 has 14 residues.

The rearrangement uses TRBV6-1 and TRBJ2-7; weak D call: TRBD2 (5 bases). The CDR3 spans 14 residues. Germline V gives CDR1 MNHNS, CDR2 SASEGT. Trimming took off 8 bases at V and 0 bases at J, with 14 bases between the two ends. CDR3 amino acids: CASQAAAGSYEQYF. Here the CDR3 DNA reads TGTGCCAGCCAAGCGGCCGCAGGCTCCTACGAGCAGTACTTC.